Each of the 9 T cell receptor beta chains below was sequenced from the same sample in a study of cytomegalovirus exposure and HLA in healthy donors. The PCR had 60 Vbeta and 13 Jbeta primers. Sequencing used immunoSEQ multiplex PCR; TCRdb keeps in-frame clones, though not all of them. The table lists around 110,000 clones, around 81% of them singletons, with 3% to 5% in the top ten. Specimen: PBMCs. The receptors here all came from a woman between 25 and 40 years old in good health and CMV-seronegative.

The chain couples TRBV7-2 to TRBJ2-7, with 9 positions matching TRBD1. The CDR3 loop spans 15 amino acids. Trimming took 5 bases from V and 3 from J; bases not matched to a gene: 8. Germline lookup yields CDR1 SGHTA and CDR2 FQGNSA. The CDR3 nucleotides read TGTGCCAGCAGCCGTCACAGGGGGCTCGTCTACGAGCAGTACTTC. This codes for CASSRHRGLVYEQYF.

This rearrangement joins TRBV19 to TRBJ2-6, with D perhaps TRBD1 (6 bases). This CDR3 has 14 residues. Germline V gene sequence: CDR1 LNHDA, CDR2 SQIVND (reference sequence). The germline V and J ends were trimmed by 10 bases and 3 bases, with 13 bases remaining between them. The DNA of the CDR3 is TGTGCCACCCTACAGGGTAGTGGGGCCAACGTCCTGACTTTC. Translation: CATLQGSGANVLTF. The variable domain in full, completed from reference TRBV19 and TRBJ2-6, reads DGGITQSPKYLFRKEGQNVTLSCEQNLNHDAMYWYRQDPGQGLRLIYYSQIVNDFQKGDIAEGYSVSREKKESFPLTVTSAQKNPTAFYLCATLQGSGANVLTFGAGSRLTVL.

The chain recombines TRBV4-3 with TRBJ2-6, with D tentatively TRBD1 (5 bases). CDR1 LGHNA and CDR2 YSLEER come from the germline V gene. The V and J ends lost 0 bases and 0 bases respectively, with 6 bases between them. The CDR3 contains 16 residues. The chain's CDR3 is CASSQDQGSGANVLTF. For the CDR3, the DNA is TGCGCCAGCAGCCAAGATCAGGGCTCTGGGGCCAACGTCCTGACTTTC.

The genes are TRBV30 and TRBJ2-5, with D hard to call. The V gene's germline CDR1 is GTSNPN and CDR2 SVGIG (reference sequence). This CDR3 spans 14 amino acids. V lost 0 bases, J lost 3 bases, and 11 bases lay in between. The CDR3 loop is CAWSVIPTEETQYF. Written as DNA, the CDR3 is TGTGCCTGGAGTGTAATCCCTACCGAAGAGACCCAGTACTTC.

The chain employs TRBV28 and TRBJ2-1, with D possibly matching TRBD2 (6 bases). This CDR3 region has 12 residues. Germline CDR1 and CDR2: MDHEN and SYDVKM. Deletions cut 6 bases from V and 12 bases from J, with 15 bases between. This CDR3 reads CASSLTSFWQFF. The CDR3 DNA reads TGTGCCAGCAGCCTGACTAGTTTTTGGCAGTTCTTC.

CDR3 loop: CASSLGRGSTDTQYF. In DNA form, the CDR3 reads TGCGCCAGCAGCTTGGGGCGGGGTAGCACAGATACGCAGTATTTT. V and J are TRBV5-1 and TRBJ2-3; D perhaps matches TRBD2 (6 bases). Trimming took off 0 bases at V and 0 bases at J, with 8 bases between the two ends. This CDR3 is 15 amino acids long. CDR1 and CDR2 (germline): SGHRS, YFSETQ.

The chain combines TRBV4-3 with TRBJ2-7, with TRBD1 matching over 8 bases. Germline CDR1 is LGHNA and CDR2 is YSLEER. This CDR3 is built from 14 residues. Trimming cost V 2 bases and J 4 bases; bases outside gene matches: 4. The CDR3 is CASSQWTGSYEQYF. CDR3 nucleotides: TGCGCCAGCAGCCAATGGACAGGGTCGTACGAGCAGTACTTC.

The chain has TRBV10-3 and TRBJ2-2, with 9 bases fitting TRBD1. The CDR3 loop spans 16 amino acids. Per the germline V gene, CDR1 is ENHRY and CDR2 is SYGVKD. V shed 0 bases and J 5 bases; nucleotides not matched to a gene: 4. The CDR3 nucleotides read TGTGCCATCAGTGAGTCGGGACAGGGTCGAACCGGGGAGCTGTTTTTT. It yields the protein CAISESGQGRTGELFF.

This clone turned up a few times. The CDR3: CASSLRQGRGRSGEQYF. CDR3 bases: TGTGCCAGCAGTTTACGACAGGGCAGAGGACGGTCGGGGGAGCAGTACTTC. The V and J genes are TRBV27 and TRBJ2-7; 7 positions match TRBD1. The germline gives CDR1 MNHEY, CDR2 SMNVEV (reference sequence). CDR3 length equals 17 residues. Unmatched junction bases numbered 17, after V lost 2 bases and J lost 7 bases.